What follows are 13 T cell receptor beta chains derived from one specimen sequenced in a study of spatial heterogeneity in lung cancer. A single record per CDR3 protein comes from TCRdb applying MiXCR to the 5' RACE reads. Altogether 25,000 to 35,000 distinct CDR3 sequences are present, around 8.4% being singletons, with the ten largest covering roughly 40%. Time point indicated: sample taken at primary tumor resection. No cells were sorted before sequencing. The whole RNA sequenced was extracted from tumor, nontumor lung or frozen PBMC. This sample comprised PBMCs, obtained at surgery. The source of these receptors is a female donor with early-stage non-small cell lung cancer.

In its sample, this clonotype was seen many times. For the CDR3, the DNA is TGTGCCAGCAGCGTAGCAGGAGGGGAGCTGTTTTTT. The encoded protein is CASSVAGGELFF. V gene TRBV9 combines with J gene TRBJ2-2; D call uncertain. This CDR3 is 12 amino acids long. CDR1 is SGDLS, CDR2 YYNGEE, per germline. The V end lost 0 bases, the J end lost 8 bases, and 5 bases lay between the germline ends.

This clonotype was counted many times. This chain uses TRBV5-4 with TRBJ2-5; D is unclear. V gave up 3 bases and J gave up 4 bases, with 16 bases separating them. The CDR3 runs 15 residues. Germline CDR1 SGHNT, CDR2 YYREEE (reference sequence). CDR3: CASSSGIGPGETQYF. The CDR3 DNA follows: TGTGCCAGCAGCTCTGGAATCGGGCCGGGAGAGACCCAGTACTTC.

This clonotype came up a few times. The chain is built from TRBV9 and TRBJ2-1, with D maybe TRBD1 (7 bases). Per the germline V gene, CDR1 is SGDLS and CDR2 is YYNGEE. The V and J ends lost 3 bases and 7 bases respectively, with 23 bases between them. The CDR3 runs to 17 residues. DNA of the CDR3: TGTGCCAGCAGCGGTCGACAGGGCGGACTTAGCGGAAATGAGCAGTTCTTC. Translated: CASSGRQGGLSGNEQFF.

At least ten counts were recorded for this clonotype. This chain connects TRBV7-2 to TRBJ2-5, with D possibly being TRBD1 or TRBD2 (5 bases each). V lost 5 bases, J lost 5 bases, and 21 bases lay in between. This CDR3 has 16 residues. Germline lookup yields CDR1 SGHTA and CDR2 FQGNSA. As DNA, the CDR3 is TGTGCCAGCAGCCCGGGGACCTTAGGAATGGGTGAGACCCAGTACTTC. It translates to CASSPGTLGMGETQYF.

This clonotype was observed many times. The CDR3 nucleotides read TGCGCCAGCAGCTCCGGACTAGCGGGCACAGATACGCAGTATTTT. Encoded protein: CASSSGLAGTDTQYF. The rearrangement joins TRBV5-1 to TRBJ2-3; 10 bases align to TRBD2. Per germline, CDR1 SGHRS and CDR2 YFSETQ. The CDR3 consists of 15 residues. The V gene end was trimmed by 3 bases and the J gene end by 1 base; junction bases not matched to a gene: 2.

Here the CDR3 DNA reads TGCGCCAGCAGTCACGGCGGGAGGGCCGGAGATACGCAGTATTTT. Translated: CASSHGGRAGDTQYF. This chain joins TRBV23-1 and TRBJ2-3; 9 bases map to TRBD2. TRBV23-1 qualifies as an ORF whose function is uncertain. After removal of 3 bases from V and 5 bases from J, the junction contained 6 bases not matched to a gene. The CDR3 loop spans 15 amino acids.

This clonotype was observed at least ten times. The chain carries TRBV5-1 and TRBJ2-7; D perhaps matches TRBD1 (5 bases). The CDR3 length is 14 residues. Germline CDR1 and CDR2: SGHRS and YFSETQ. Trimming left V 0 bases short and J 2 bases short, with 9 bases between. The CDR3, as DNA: TGCGCCAGCAGCTTGGGACAGATAACCTACGAGCAGTACTTC. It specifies CASSLGQITYEQYF.

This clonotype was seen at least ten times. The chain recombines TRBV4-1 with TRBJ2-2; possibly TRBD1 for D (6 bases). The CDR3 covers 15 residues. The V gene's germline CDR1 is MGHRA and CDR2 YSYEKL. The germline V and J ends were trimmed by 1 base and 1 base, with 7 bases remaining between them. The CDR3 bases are TGCGCCAGCAGCCAAGGGGGACAGAACACCGGGGAGCTGTTTTTT. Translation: CASSQGGQNTGELFF.

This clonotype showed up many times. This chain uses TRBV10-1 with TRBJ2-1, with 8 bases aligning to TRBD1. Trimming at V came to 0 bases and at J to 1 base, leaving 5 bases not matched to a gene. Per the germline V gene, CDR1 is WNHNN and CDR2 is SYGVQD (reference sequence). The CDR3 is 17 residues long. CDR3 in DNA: TGCGCCAGCAGTGAGTCGTTCCGGACAGGGTCCTACAATGAGCAGTTCTTC. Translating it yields CASSESFRTGSYNEQFF.

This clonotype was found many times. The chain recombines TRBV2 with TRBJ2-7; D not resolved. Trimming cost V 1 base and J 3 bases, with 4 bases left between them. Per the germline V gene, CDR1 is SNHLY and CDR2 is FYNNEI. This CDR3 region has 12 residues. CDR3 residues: CASSEDGYEQYV. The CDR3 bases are TGTGCCAGCAGTGAAGACGGCTACGAGCAGTACGTC.

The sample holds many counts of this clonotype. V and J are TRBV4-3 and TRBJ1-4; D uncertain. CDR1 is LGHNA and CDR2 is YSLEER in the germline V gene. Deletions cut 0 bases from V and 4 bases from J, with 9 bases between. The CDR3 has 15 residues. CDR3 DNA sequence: TGCGCCAGCAGCCAAGATCTTTCAGTTAATGAAAAACTGTTTTTT. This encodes CASSQDLSVNEKLFF.

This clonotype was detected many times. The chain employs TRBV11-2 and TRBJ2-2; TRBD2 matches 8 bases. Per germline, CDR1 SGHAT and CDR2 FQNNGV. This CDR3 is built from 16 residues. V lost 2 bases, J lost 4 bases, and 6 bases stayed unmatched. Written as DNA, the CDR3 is TGTGCCAGCAGCTTAACTAGCGGACAGAGCACCGGGGAGCTGTTTTTT. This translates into CASSLTSGQSTGELFF.

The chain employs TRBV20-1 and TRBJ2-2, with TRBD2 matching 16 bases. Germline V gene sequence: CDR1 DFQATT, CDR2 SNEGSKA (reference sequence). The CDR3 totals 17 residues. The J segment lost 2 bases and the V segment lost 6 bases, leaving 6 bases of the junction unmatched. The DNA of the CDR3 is TGCAGTGCCATGGGACTAGCGGGAGGGCCAAACACCGGGGAGCTGTTTTTT. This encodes CSAMGLAGGPNTGELFF.